The clone carrying this T cell receptor (beta chain) has only a few counts. Antigen specificity is unknown. The data were obtained in a study of T cell repertoires in cytomegalovirus infection. About the research overall: Evidence of both CMV infection and a matching HLA type came from public TCR beta signatures. Study results and caveats: The response measured ex vivo was dominated by TCR beta clonotypes (HLA-C-restricted and CMV-specific). Individuals carrying CMV plus the relevant HLA were identified by cumulative frequency of public TCR beta families.

TCRdb reanalysed the reads using MiXCR and keeps one entry per CDR3 protein. The sample has around 95,000 distinct CDR3 sequences, 25% to 30% seen once. Germline V gives CDR1 MNHNS, CDR2 SASEGT. J gave up 7 bases and V 5 bases, and 11 bases lay outside the gene matches. The CDR3 totals 16 residues. The clonotype comes from a human donor in good health (CMV status not recorded). Some clones in this sample may be carry-over from other donors' samples. The sample here was CD8+ T cells from cultured PBMCs, taken from culture after CMV antigen stimulation. The chain employs TRBV6-1 and TRBJ1-4; 9 bases are a match to TRBD1. The DNA of the CDR3 is TGTGCCAGCAGTTCCACCCCTGGGACAGGGTCTGAAAAACTGTTTTTT. This sequence encodes CASSSTPGTGSEKLFF.